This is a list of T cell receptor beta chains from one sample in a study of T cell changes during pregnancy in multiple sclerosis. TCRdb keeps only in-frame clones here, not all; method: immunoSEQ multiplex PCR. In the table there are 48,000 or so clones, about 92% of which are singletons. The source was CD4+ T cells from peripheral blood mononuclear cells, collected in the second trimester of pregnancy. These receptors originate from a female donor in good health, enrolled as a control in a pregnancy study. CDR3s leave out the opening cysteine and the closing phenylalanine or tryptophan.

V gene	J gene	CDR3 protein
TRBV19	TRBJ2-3	ASNERYTDTQY
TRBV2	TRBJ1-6	ATTTGEGSPLH
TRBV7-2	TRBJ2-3	ASSSPPGLLGVTQY
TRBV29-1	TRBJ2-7	SVQADPPVEQY
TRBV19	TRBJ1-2	ASQTGGLGYT
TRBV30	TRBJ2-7	AWSVQGSSYEQY
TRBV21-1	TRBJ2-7	ASSKGGRAPYEQY
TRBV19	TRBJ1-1	ASSKGYRGETEAF
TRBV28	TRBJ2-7	ASSRGLAAYYEQY
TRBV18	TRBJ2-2	ASSPGLADTGELF
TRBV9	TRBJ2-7	ASSVDGPGSYEQY
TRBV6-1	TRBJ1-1	ASKSAWAATEAF